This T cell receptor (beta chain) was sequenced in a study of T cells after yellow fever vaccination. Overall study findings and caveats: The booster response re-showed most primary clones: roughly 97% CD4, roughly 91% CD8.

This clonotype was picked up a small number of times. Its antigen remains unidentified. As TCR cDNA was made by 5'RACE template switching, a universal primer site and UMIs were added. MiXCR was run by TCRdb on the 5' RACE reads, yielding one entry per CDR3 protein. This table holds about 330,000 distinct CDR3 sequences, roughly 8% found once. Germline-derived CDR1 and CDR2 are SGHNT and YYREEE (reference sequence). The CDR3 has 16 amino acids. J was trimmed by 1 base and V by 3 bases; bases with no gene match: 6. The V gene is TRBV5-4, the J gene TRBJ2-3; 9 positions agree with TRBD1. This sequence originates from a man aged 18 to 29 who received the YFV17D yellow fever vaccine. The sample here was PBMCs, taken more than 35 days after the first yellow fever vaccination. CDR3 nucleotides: TGTGCCAGCAGCTCGAACCGGGACAGGGGCACAGATACGCAGTATTTT. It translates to CASSSNRDRGTDTQYF.